This TCR beta chain was sequenced during a study of blood T cell repertoires in COVID-19. This clone was seen just once. With V trimmed by 7 bases and J by 5 bases, 14 bases remained unmatched. Germline V gene lookup returns CDR1 SGHRS and CDR2 YFSETQ. This CDR3 is built from 15 residues. Enrollees, about 18 to 95 years old, lived in approximately 24 US areas. Cohorts were based on clinical histories the participants reported. TCRdb keeps only in-frame clones here, not all; method: immunoSEQ multiplex PCR. Here the sample spans about 64,000 clones, around 89% being singletons. Sequenced input: PBMCs or T cells enriched from blood (not recorded which). This chain joins TRBV5-1 and TRBJ2-5, with 7 bases matching TRBD1. The TCR was taken from a woman between 40 and 50 years old who had recovered from COVID-19. This chain's CDR3 is CASRRWTGSRETQYF. CDR3 nucleotides: TGCGCCAGCCGAAGATGGACAGGTTCAAGGGAGACCCAGTACTTC.